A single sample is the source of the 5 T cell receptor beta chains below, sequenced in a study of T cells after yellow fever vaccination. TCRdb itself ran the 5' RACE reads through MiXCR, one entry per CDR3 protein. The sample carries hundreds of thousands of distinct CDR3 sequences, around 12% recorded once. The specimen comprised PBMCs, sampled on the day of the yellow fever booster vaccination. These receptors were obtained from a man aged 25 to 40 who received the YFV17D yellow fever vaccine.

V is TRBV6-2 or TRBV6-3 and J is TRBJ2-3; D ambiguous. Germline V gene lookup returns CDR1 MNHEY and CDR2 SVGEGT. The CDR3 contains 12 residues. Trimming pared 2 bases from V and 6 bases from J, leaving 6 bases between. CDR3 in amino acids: CASSYPPDTQYF. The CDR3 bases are TGTGCCAGCAGTTACCCGCCGGATACGCAGTATTTT.

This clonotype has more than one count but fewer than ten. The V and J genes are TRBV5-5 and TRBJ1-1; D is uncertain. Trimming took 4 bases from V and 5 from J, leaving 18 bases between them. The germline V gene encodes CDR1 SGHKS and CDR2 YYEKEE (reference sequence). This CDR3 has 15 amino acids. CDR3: CASSPPDLVGTEAFF. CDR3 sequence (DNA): TGTGCCAGCAGCCCGCCCGACCTGGTGGGGACTGAAGCTTTCTTT.

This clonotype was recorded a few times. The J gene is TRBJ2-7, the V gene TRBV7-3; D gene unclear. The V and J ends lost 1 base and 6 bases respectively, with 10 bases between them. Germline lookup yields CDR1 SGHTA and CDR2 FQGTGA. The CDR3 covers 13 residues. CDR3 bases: TGTGCCAGCAGCTTAAGTTCCGGTTCCGAGCAGTACTTC. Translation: CASSLSSGSEQYF.

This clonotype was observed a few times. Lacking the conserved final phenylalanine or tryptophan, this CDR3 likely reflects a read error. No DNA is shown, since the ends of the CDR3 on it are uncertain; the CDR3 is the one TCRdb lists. The CDR3 region is CASSQGATTPNRL. The genes are TRBV12-3 or TRBV12-4 and TRBJ2-3; the table calls TRBD1, which could not be checked here. Termini included, the CDR3 measures 13 amino acids.

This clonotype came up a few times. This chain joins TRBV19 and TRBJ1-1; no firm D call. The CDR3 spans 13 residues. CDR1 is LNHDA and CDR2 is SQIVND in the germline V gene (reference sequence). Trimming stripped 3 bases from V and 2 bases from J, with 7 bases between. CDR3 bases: TGTGCCAGTAGTATTGTGAAAAACACTGAAGCTTTCTTT. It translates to CASSIVKNTEAFF.